This T cell receptor beta chain is drawn from a study of cytomegalovirus exposure and HLA in healthy donors. 60 Vbeta and 13 Jbeta primers were used in PCR. Produced via immunoSEQ multiplex PCR; TCRdb's table is partial and in-frame only. The top ten clones hold 2.6% of a sample with approximately 140,000 clones, about 70% of them seen once. Turning to this clone: Its antigen is currently unknown. One junction end disagrees with the germline gene, perhaps due to a read error.

The study's findings and limits: TCR beta sequences reportedly predicted the HLA-A and HLA-B alleles of most subjects accurately. Most TCR beta V segments were productive about 87% or about 30% of the time in an earlier analysis. Later analysis showed most CMV-associated TCR beta chains appearing HLA-restricted.

CDR1 is SSHAT and CDR2 is FNYEAQ in the germline V gene (reference sequence). This CDR3 is 16 amino acids long. The chain has TRBV7-7 and TRBJ2-2; D unclear. The receptor comes from an older woman in good health and CMV-seropositive. Sequencing used PBMCs. The CDR3 DNA is TGTGCTAGCAGCGAGCAGACAACCCCGAACACCGGGGAGCTGTTTTTT. The encoded protein is CASSEQTTPNTGELFF.